Sequencing of this T cell receptor beta chain was carried out in a study of T cell clonotyping in hematopoietic cell transplantation (dated by TCRdb to about 2021). Context from the whole study: A total of approximately 130 blood samples were gathered in the study from 35 consecutive transplant recipients along with their related donors. Recruitment of patients was conducted between 2015 and early 2017, and follow-up was continued until late 2020 or death. Overall study results and their limits: Donor and pretransplant recipient Inverse Simpson Index values predicted broader posttransplant TCR repertoire diversity. Overlap with donor repertoires was found for only a small fraction of recipient repertoires, with over 97% found to appear de novo at the given depth. The sample size was limited, and because cells were not sorted, the contributions of CD4 and CD8 repertoires could not be separated. A decrease in recipient TCR diversity was observed after transplant, and a progressive increase in pathologically expanded clonotypes was seen from day 30 to day 180.

As to this clone: Its antigen is unknown. No base qualities exist here, and no much larger clone lies one base off it.

The immunoSEQ assay, a bias-controlled multiplex PCR with V- and J-specific primers, was used to amplify TCR beta CDR3 regions from genomic DNA. In a second PCR step, a proprietary barcode and Illumina adapter sequences were attached to the CDR3 amplicons. An Illumina MiSeq instrument was used to sequence the CDR3 libraries. The original pipeline was this. Export and quality control were handled in immunoSEQ Analyzer 3.0, while downstream analyses relied on R Bioconductor and Immunarch. Only productive rearrangements within the normalized downsampled data set were used in the calculation of repertoire metrics. Pathologically expanded clonotypes were defined as those larger than 5 templates in the normalized cohort. The Inverse Simpson Index was used to measure repertoire diversity. To capture all clonotypes, CMV-specificity analyses were performed on the non-normalized data set. What TCRdb holds here is the immuneACCESS table cut down to in-frame rearrangements. Part of the clones is not present; checked against another copy, under half of the missing clones reflect an unresolved V gene, and the others are unexplained. V and J calls and clone size are those listed in that table; D and trimming were worked out from the DNA. For this sample the table gives approximately 11,000 clones, of which roughly half were detected only once. Together, the top ten hold 10% to 15% of the sample.

The CDR3 numbers 15 residues from cysteine through phenylalanine. The read is trimmed to its CDR3 DNA, 45 bases read in frame from base 1. The junction carries 11 bases between V and J, which are trimmed by 0 bases and 2 bases respectively. In the germline V gene, CDR1 corresponds to SGHRS and CDR2 to YFSETQ. The time point label here, explained by the study, means: 100 days after allo-HCT. Blood from recipients was drawn roughly 28 days before transplant, then again at days 30, 100 and 180 after transplant. Nuclei Lysis Solution was used to extract genomic DNA from fresh or cryopreserved unfractionated peripheral blood mononuclear cells.

The material sequenced was peripheral blood mononuclear cells, taken 100 days after allogeneic stem cell transplant. The source of this sequence is a female patient in her 50s who had an allogeneic stem cell transplant from an unrelated donor, so the T cells may come from the graft donor. Some clones in this sample may be carry-over from other donors' samples. This sequence uses TRBV5-1 and TRBJ1-2; the D segment could be TRBD1, given 6 matching bases. CDR3 region: CASSLGWGPNYGYTF. The nucleotides are TGCGCCAGCAGCTTGGGGTGGGGGCCCAACTATGGCTACACCTTC.